This TCR beta chain was obtained from a study of early T cells in non-severe SARS-CoV-2 infection. In the study overall: The chains were unpaired, and the sequenced material was bulk RNA from unsorted whole blood.

General study findings and limits: Private and CD4 specificities were missed by VDJdb matching, which favored anti-spike CD8 responses.

Researchers tagged individual cDNA molecules with unique molecular identifiers. Via MiXCR, TCRdb re-called the 5' RACE reads, giving one row per CDR3 protein. The table lists fewer than 60,000 distinct CDR3 sequences, around a tenth of them singletons, with roughly 5.7% in the top ten. With 5 bases removed from V and 3 bases from J, the gap between germline ends came to 19 bases. Germline loops: CDR1 SGHVS, CDR2 FNYEAQ. This CDR3 is 16 amino acids long. With regard to this clonotype: What it binds is not known.

Sequences were derived from whole blood, sampled at baseline. The sequence derives from an adult who was a healthcare worker with PCR-confirmed SARS-CoV-2 infection or an uninfected control (not recorded which). This sequence joins TRBV7-6 and TRBJ1-1; D possibly corresponds to TRBD1 (6 bases). In DNA, the CDR3 is TGTGCCAGCAGCGGAGGGAGCACAGGGCTTGACACTGAAGCTTTCTTT. Residues: CASSGGSTGLDTEAFF.